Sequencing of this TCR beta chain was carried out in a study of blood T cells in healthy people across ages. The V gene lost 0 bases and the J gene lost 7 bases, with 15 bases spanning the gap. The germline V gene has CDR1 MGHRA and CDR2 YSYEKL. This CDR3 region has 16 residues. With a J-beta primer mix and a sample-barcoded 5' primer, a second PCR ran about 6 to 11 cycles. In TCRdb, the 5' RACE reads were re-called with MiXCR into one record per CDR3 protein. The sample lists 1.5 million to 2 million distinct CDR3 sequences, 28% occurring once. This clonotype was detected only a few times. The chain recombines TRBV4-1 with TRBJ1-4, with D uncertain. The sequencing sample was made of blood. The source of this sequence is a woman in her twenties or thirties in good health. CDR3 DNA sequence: TGCGCCAGCAGCCAAGATGATCCCTCGACCTTTGAAAAACTGTTTTTT. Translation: CASSQDDPSTFEKLFF.